Given below is one TCR beta chain in context. Here immunoSEQ multiplex PCR was the method, and the copy in TCRdb shows in-frame clones only, minus some. The sample has some 1,600,000 clones, 95% to 99% seen once. This sample stems from a study of shared clonotypes between healthy human individuals. Sequenced material: naive CD4+ T cells sorted from blood. Documented subset: CD45RA+ positively selected. The clonotype was recovered from a man between 25 and 39 years old in good health.

CDR3 residues: CASSSRTGATEAFF. CDR3 sequence (DNA): TGTGCCAGCAGCTCCCGGACAGGGGCAACTGAAGCTTTCTTT. The V gene is TRBV5-4, the J gene TRBJ1-1; 9 positions match TRBD1. Trimming at V came to 3 bases and at J to 5 bases, leaving 5 bases not matched to a gene. CDR3 length: 14 residues. Germline loops: CDR1 SGHNT, CDR2 YYREEE (reference sequence). The variable domain in full, with the rest retrieved from reference TRBV5-4 and TRBJ1-1, is ETGVTQSPTHLIKTRGQQVTLRCSSQSGHNTVSWYQQALGQGPQFIFQYYREEENGRGNFPPRFSGLQFPNYSSELNVNALELDDSALYLCASSSRTGATEAFFGQGTRLTVV.